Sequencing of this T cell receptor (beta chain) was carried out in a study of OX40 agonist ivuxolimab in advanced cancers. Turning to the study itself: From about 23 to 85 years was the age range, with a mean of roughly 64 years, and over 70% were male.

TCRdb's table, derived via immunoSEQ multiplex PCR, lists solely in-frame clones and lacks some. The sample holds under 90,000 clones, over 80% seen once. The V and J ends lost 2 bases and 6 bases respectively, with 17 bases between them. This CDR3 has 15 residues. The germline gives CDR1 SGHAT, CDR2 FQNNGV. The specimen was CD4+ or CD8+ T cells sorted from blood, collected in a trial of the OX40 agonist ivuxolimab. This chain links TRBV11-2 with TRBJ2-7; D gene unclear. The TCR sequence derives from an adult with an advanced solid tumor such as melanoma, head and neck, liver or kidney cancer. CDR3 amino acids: CASSLRVVILGEQYF. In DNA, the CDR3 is TGTGCCAGCAGCTTAAGAGTAGTGATCCTAGGCGAGCAGTACTTC.